Presented here are 5 T cell receptor beta chains from one specimen sequenced in a study of technical replicates of blood from several donors. Some clones are missing from TCRdb's copy, which holds only in-frame ones; the method was immunoSEQ multiplex PCR. The sample holds around 80,000 clones; roughly 94% are singletons and the top ten take 0.35% to 0.4%. The specimen was T cells isolated from PBMCs. The receptors come from a human donor in good health.

The chain combines TRBV7-2 with TRBJ2-7; D gene ambiguous. The germline V and J ends were trimmed by 2 bases and 2 bases, with 13 bases remaining between them. This CDR3 has 15 amino acids. Germline CDR1 SGHTA, CDR2 FQGNSA. Written as DNA, the CDR3 is TGTGCCAGCAGCTTAATTACCGGTCCTGCCTACGAGCAGTACTTC. Protein product: CASSLITGPAYEQYF.

This clone was picked up one time. V usage is TRBV1 and J usage is TRBJ2-3; the table's D gene call, TRBD2, was not cross checked with the DNA. TRBV1 is reported as a pseudogene. This CDR3 comprises 16 residues. The CDR3 nucleotides are TGCACCAGCAGCCGACTTTCCGGGACTAGCATAAATACGCAGTATTTT. The encoded protein is CTSSRLSGTSINTQYF.

CDR3 region: CAWSGSGGNGGNQPQHF. Written as DNA, the CDR3 is TGTGCCTGGAGTGGGTCAGGGGGCAACGGTGGCAATCAGCCCCAGCATTTT. The chain employs TRBV30 and TRBJ1-5; 8 positions match TRBD1. This CDR3 has 17 residues. The V segment lost 1 base and the J segment 2 bases; nucleotides outside the gene matches: 10. From germline, CDR1 is GTSNPN and CDR2 SVGIG (reference sequence).

CDR3 DNA: TGCGCCAGCAGCTTAACAGGGTGGAACTACGAGCAGTACTTC. This gives the protein CASSLTGWNYEQYF. V gene TRBV5-1 combines with J gene TRBJ2-7; D perhaps matches TRBD1 (6 bases). Trimming shortened V by 2 bases and J by 3 bases, and 12 bases separated the two germline ends. The CDR3 has 14 residues. Per the germline V gene, CDR1 is SGHRS and CDR2 is YFSETQ.

The V and J genes are TRBV7-9 and TRBJ1-2, with 12 bases aligning to TRBD1. There are 17 residues in the CDR3. Germline lookup yields CDR1 SEHNR and CDR2 FQNEAQ (reference sequence). The J segment lost 4 bases and the V segment lost 5 bases, leaving 11 bases of the junction unmatched. For the CDR3, the DNA is TGTGCCAGCAGCCCTGCGCTGGGGACAGGGGGCGTCTATGGCTACACCTTC. Its protein is CASSPALGTGGVYGYTF.